These 28 T cell receptor beta chains were all obtained from the same sample, sequenced in a study of cytomegalovirus exposure and HLA in healthy donors. The PCR had 60 Vbeta and 13 Jbeta primers. Here immunoSEQ multiplex PCR was the method, and the copy in TCRdb shows in-frame clones only, minus some. The profile shows around 150,000 clones, about 65% of them singletons. The sequenced sample was PBMCs. The receptors stem from a young woman in good health and CMV-seronegative.

The chain carries TRBV2 and TRBJ2-1; 10 bases are shared with TRBD2. V was pared by 10 bases and J by 6 bases, with 6 bases of the junction left unmatched. Germline CDR1 SNHLY, CDR2 FYNNEI. The CDR3 consists of 13 residues. CDR3 sequence (DNA): TGTGCCATTGCCGGGACTAGCGCCAATGAGCAGTTCTTC. Translating it yields CAIAGTSANEQFF.

The table lists this clone with a few counts. The gene calls are TRBV19 and TRBJ1-5; 10 bases align to TRBD1. After removal of 5 bases from V and 2 bases from J, the junction contained 9 bases not matched to a gene. The CDR3 is 17 amino acids. Germline V lookup: CDR1 LNHDA, CDR2 SQIVND (reference sequence). CDR3 DNA sequence: TGTGCCAGTAGTCTCTCCCGGGACAGGGGAGGCAATCAGCCCCAGCATTTT. Protein: CASSLSRDRGGNQPQHF.

The chain couples TRBV29-1 to TRBJ2-7, with 7 bases matching TRBD1. V was pared by 7 bases and J by 5 bases, with 8 bases of the junction left unmatched. Germline V lookup: CDR1 SQVTM, CDR2 ANQGSEA. This CDR3 region has 12 residues. For the CDR3, the DNA is TGCAGCGGGATTGACACAGGGGACGAGCAGTACTTC. Its protein is CSGIDTGDEQYF.

The CDR3 sequence is CASSTWDRGQIDTQYF. The CDR3 coding sequence is TGTGCCAGTAGTACCTGGGACAGGGGGCAAATAGATACGCAGTATTTT. J is TRBJ2-3 and V is TRBV19; 12 bases map to TRBD1. From germline, CDR1 is LNHDA and CDR2 SQIVND (reference sequence). Losses at the gene ends were 4 bases for V and 5 bases for J; bases not matched to a gene: 7. The CDR3 loop spans 16 amino acids.

The chain employs TRBV15 and TRBJ2-7, with TRBD2 matching over 9 bases. Germline V lookup: CDR1 LNHNV, CDR2 YYDKDF (reference sequence). V dropped 3 bases and J dropped 0; count of bases not matched to a gene: 6. The CDR3 length is 16 residues. The CDR3, as DNA: TGTGCCACCAGCAGTAGAGCGGGGGGCAGCTCCTACGAGCAGTACTTC. Translating it yields CATSSRAGGSSYEQYF.

The V gene is TRBV7-9, the J gene TRBJ1-1, with D hard to call. CDR1 is SEHNR, CDR2 FQNEAQ, per germline (reference sequence). CDR3 length equals 13 residues. Trimming cost V 8 bases and J 1 base, with 11 bases left between them. Here the CDR3 DNA reads TGTGCCAGCGGGCAGGATTGGAACACTGAAGCTTTCTTT. Translating it yields CASGQDWNTEAFF.

The rearrangement uses TRBV21-1 and TRBJ2-1; the D call of TRBD2 is as the table states it, not checked on the DNA. TRBV21-1 is an annotated pseudogene. CDR3 length: 15 residues. CDR3 nucleotides: TGTGCCAGCAGCCACGGGACTAGCGTTTACAATGAGCAGTTCTTC. The encoded protein is CASSHGTSVYNEQFF.

This chain links TRBV19 with TRBJ1-3; D not certain. Trimming stripped 3 bases from V and 0 bases from J, with 9 bases between. Germline V CDR1 and CDR2: LNHDA, SQIVND (reference sequence). The CDR3 is made up of 15 amino acids. This chain's CDR3 is CASSIGAGSGNTIYF. The CDR3 nucleotides read TGTGCCAGTAGTATCGGTGCGGGCTCTGGAAACACCATATATTTT.

The rearrangement joins TRBV2 to TRBJ1-1; 8 positions agree with TRBD1. The CDR3 is 15 amino acids. The V gene end was trimmed by 6 bases and the J gene end by 7 bases; junction bases not matched to a gene: 13. Germline CDR1 SNHLY, CDR2 FYNNEI. CDR3 nucleotide sequence: TGTGCCAGCAGAGTAATTGGGGACAGGCAAAGTGAAGCTTTCTTT. This codes for CASRVIGDRQSEAFF.

The CDR3 protein is CASSVASAGSYNEQFF. In nucleotides, the CDR3 is TGTGCCAGCAGCGTAGCTTCAGCGGGATCCTACAATGAGCAGTTCTTC. The V gene is TRBV9, the J gene TRBJ2-1; 7 nucleotides match TRBD2. This CDR3 has 16 residues. With 0 bases clipped from V and 1 base from J, the junction kept 4 bases outside the gene matches. Germline V lookup: CDR1 SGDLS, CDR2 YYNGEE.

This clone was found a few times. The genes are TRBV19 and TRBJ2-2, with TRBD1 matching over 7 bases. Trimming took 5 bases from V and 3 from J; bases not matched to a gene: 6. CDR1 and CDR2 (germline): LNHDA, SQIVND (reference sequence). The CDR3 spans 15 residues. CDR3 in amino acids: CASSPTDRDTGELFF. For the CDR3, the DNA is TGTGCCAGTAGTCCCACAGACAGGGACACCGGGGAGCTGTTTTTT.

The chain combines TRBV5-1 with TRBJ2-5; 7 bases are shared with TRBD1. Germline trimming cut 4 bases from V and 1 base from J; bases unmatched to any gene: 10. The germline gives CDR1 SGHRS, CDR2 YFSETQ. CDR3 length: 16 residues. Written as DNA, the CDR3 is TGCGCCAGCAGCGTTTCGACAGGGAGCGTCCAAGAGACCCAGTACTTC. It yields the protein CASSVSTGSVQETQYF.

The CDR3 spells CASSGTGSSYEQYF. The CDR3, as DNA: TGTGCCAGCAGTGGGACAGGATCCTCCTACGAGCAGTACTTC. The rearrangement links TRBV6-6 to TRBJ2-7; 8 positions match TRBD1. Unmatched junction bases numbered 3, after V lost 5 bases and J lost 0 bases. The CDR3 length is 14 residues. From germline, CDR1 is MNHNY and CDR2 SVGAGI (reference sequence).

The CDR3 here is CASSLVRGPGQPQHF. In DNA, the CDR3 is TGTGCCAGCAGCTTGGTCAGGGGACCGGGGCAGCCCCAGCATTTT. The rearrangement joins TRBV5-5 to TRBJ1-5; tentatively, D is TRBD1 (6 bases). Per the germline V gene, CDR1 is SGHKS and CDR2 is YYEKEE (reference sequence). This CDR3 has 15 amino acids. Trimming took 0 bases from V and 7 from J, leaving 14 bases between them.

The chain employs TRBV7-6 and TRBJ2-1, with a tentative D call TRBD2 (6 bases). V was clipped by 4 bases and J by 2 bases, with 18 bases between them. There are 17 residues in the CDR3. In germline, CDR1 is SGHVS, CDR2 FNYEAQ. The CDR3 DNA reads as TGTGCCAGCAGCTCCCCCGGGTGGCGGGGTGCCTACAATGAGCAGTTCTTC. Amino acid sequence: CASSSPGWRGAYNEQFF.

This chain joins TRBV5-1 and TRBJ2-5; 10 bases line up with TRBD2. Germline CDR1 is SGHRS and CDR2 is YFSETQ. The CDR3 loop spans 15 amino acids. Losses at the gene ends were 6 bases for V and 0 bases for J; bases not matched to a gene: 5. CDR3 nucleotide sequence: TGCGCCAGCACCCTGGGACTAGCGTACCAAGAGACCCAGTACTTC. Protein sequence: CASTLGLAYQETQYF.

This clone was counted between two and nine times. The V and J genes are TRBV4-3 and TRBJ1-1; D remains ambiguous. Trimming stripped 0 bases from V and 4 bases from J, with 9 bases between. The CDR3 spans 14 residues. CDR1 and CDR2 (germline): LGHNA, YSLEER. CDR3: CASSQEEVSTEAFF. The CDR3, as DNA: TGCGCCAGCAGCCAAGAGGAGGTAAGCACTGAAGCTTTCTTT.

This chain joins TRBV7-9 and TRBJ2-7, with 9 bases that match TRBD2. Germline V gene data show CDR1 as SEHNR and CDR2 as FQNEAQ (reference sequence). V was clipped by 2 bases and J by 3 bases; unmatched bases: 5. CDR3 length: 15 amino acids. DNA for the CDR3: TGTGCCAGCAGCTTACCGGGCGGGAGGGACTACGAGCAGTACTTC. This gives the protein CASSLPGGRDYEQYF.

This chain links TRBV6-5 with TRBJ2-1; TRBD2 agrees at 13 bases. V trimming: 5 bases; J trimming: 9 bases; junction bases outside the gene matches: 7. CDR1 and CDR2 (germline): MNHEY, SVGAGI. The CDR3 is 15 residues long. CDR3 region: CASSIGLAGVGEQFF. Written as DNA, the CDR3 is TGTGCCAGCAGTATAGGACTAGCGGGAGTTGGTGAGCAGTTCTTC.

This clone turned up a few times. This sequence joins TRBV9 and TRBJ1-1, with D unresolved. The length of the CDR3 is 15 residues. V was pared by 0 bases and J by 1 base, with 10 bases between. Germline-derived CDR1 and CDR2 are SGDLS and YYNGEE. CDR3 region: CASSVDGGRNTEAFF. The CDR3 nucleotides read TGTGCCAGCAGCGTAGACGGAGGAAGGAACACTGAAGCTTTCTTT.

This chain joins TRBV6-1 and TRBJ1-1; TRBD1 matches at 7 bases. The CDR3 covers 14 residues. Trimming took 7 bases from V and 0 from J; bases not matched to a gene: 5. The V gene's germline CDR1 is MNHNS and CDR2 SASEGT. Here the CDR3 DNA reads TGTGCCAGCAACCTGGACAGGTTGAACACTGAAGCTTTCTTT. This codes for CASNLDRLNTEAFF.

In this sample, this clone turned up once. The V gene is TRBV7-9, the J gene TRBJ2-4; D is ambiguous. The CDR3 is 11 amino acids. Trimming pared 8 bases from V and 2 bases from J, leaving 4 bases between. Germline V gene data show CDR1 as SEHNR and CDR2 as FQNEAQ (reference sequence). CDR3 sequence reads: CASASKNIQYF. As DNA, the CDR3 is TGTGCCAGCGCGTCCAAAAACATTCAGTACTTC.

The chain couples TRBV19 to TRBJ1-5; the D gene is possibly TRBD1 (5 bases). This CDR3 contains 15 residues. Trimming cost V 7 bases and J 4 bases, with 17 bases left between them. Germline CDR1 LNHDA, CDR2 SQIVND (reference sequence). CDR3 sequence: CASKGDGLGNQPQHF. In DNA, the CDR3 is TGTGCCAGTAAAGGGGATGGATTAGGTAATCAGCCCCAGCATTTT.

This clone was detected only once. The V and J genes are TRBV13 and TRBJ1-1, with D tentatively TRBD1 (5 bases). The CDR3 contains 12 residues. Trimming removed 5 bases at V and 5 bases at J, with 9 bases between. CDR1 and CDR2 (germline): PRHDT, FYEKMQ (reference sequence). CDR3 sequence (DNA): TGTGCCAGCAGCCAGACAGAGACTGAAGCTTTCTTT. Translated: CASSQTETEAFF.

This chain links TRBV18 with TRBJ1-2, with 7 nucleotides matching TRBD1. The V gene's germline CDR1 is KGHSH and CDR2 LQKENI. Trimming took 2 bases from V and 2 from J; bases not matched to a gene: 2. The CDR3 runs 14 residues. CDR3 sequence reads: CASSPKQGNYGYTF. The CDR3 DNA sequence: TGTGCCAGCTCACCAAAACAGGGGAACTATGGCTACACCTTC. Combining the CDR3 with reference TRBV18 and TRBJ1-2 gives the whole variable domain NAGVMQNPRHLVRRRGQEARLRCSPMKGHSHVYWYRQLPEEGLKFMVYLQKENIIDESGMPKERFSAEFPKEGPSILRIQQVVRGDSAAYFCASSPKQGNYGYTFGSGTRLTVV.

The sample holds a few counts of this clone. The V call is TRBV5-4, the J call TRBJ2-1; TRBD2 matches 8 bases. CDR3 length: 16 amino acids. V dropped 2 bases and J dropped 1; count of bases not matched to a gene: 5. Germline CDR1 SGHNT, CDR2 YYREEE (reference sequence). CDR3: CASSFQAGASYNEQFF. In nucleotides, the CDR3 is TGTGCCAGCAGCTTTCAAGCGGGGGCATCCTACAATGAGCAGTTCTTC.

The chain uses TRBV27 and TRBJ2-7; 7 bases line up with TRBD1. Germline-derived CDR1 and CDR2 are MNHEY and SMNVEV (reference sequence). V trimming: 6 bases; J trimming: 4 bases; junction bases outside the gene matches: 6. The CDR3 consists of 13 residues. CDR3 region: CASRRQGPYEQYF. Written as DNA, the CDR3 is TGTGCCAGCAGAAGACAGGGTCCTTACGAGCAGTACTTC.

The rearrangement uses TRBV5-1 and TRBJ2-3; 8 nucleotides align to TRBD2. V dropped 3 bases and J dropped 0; count of bases not matched to a gene: 9. This CDR3 has 17 residues. Germline V gene data show CDR1 as SGHRS and CDR2 as YFSETQ. In nucleotides, the CDR3 is TGCGCCAGCAGCTGGCCCATCGCGGGGGGTAGCACAGATACGCAGTATTTT. Translating it yields CASSWPIAGGSTDTQYF.